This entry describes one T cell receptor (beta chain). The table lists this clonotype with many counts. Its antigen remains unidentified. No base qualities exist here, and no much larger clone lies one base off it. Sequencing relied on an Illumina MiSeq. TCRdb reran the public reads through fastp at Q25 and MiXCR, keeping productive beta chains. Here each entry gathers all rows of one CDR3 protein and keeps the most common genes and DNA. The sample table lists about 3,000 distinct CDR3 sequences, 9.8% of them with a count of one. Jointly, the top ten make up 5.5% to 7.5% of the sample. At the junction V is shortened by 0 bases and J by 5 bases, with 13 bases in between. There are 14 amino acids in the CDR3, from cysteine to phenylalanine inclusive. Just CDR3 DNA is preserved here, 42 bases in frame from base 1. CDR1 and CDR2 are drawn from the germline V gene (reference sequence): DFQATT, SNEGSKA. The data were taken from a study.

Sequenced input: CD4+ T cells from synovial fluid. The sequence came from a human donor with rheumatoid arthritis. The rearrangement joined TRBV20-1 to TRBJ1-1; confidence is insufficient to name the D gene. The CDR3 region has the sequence CSAREEGWRTEAFF. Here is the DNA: TGCAGTGCTAGAGAAGAGGGTTGGAGAACTGAAGCTTTCTTT.